The rows below give T cell receptor beta chains drawn from one sample of a study of a mutant IDH1 vaccine in newly diagnosed glioma. Method: immunoSEQ multiplex PCR; TCRdb's copy keeps in-frame clones and lacks some. The table includes approximately 61,000 clones, roughly 76% detected once. These receptors' antigens are unknown. Sample: PBMCs, taken from a glioma patient whose treatment included an IDH1 peptide vaccine. The receptors derive from a man in his forties with glioma. Each CDR3 is given with its conserved first and last residue. The order of the fields is clone size, D gene, V gene, J gene, CDR3 DNA, CDR3 protein. A D gene is named only where the DNA matches it firmly. Clone size appears in some rows only: once, few, many, or a class for an expanded clone.

NA	NA	TRBV10-3	TRBJ1-1	TGTGCCATCTCTAAGGGAGTCACTGAAGCTTTCTTT	CAISKGVTEAFF
NA	NA	TRBV6-6	TRBJ2-7	TGTGCCAGCAGTTACCTGGTTGGGGCTATATACGAGCAGTACTTC	CASSYLVGAIYEQYF
NA	TRBD2	TRBV6-4	TRBJ2-3	TGTGCCAGCAGTGACTCTGCGGGGGACACAGATACGCAGTATTTT	CASSDSAGDTDTQYF
NA	NA	TRBV5-6	TRBJ1-2	TGTGCCAGCAGTCCAACAGGGATCTATGGCTACACCTTC	CASSPTGIYGYTF
NA	NA	TRBV11-2	TRBJ2-3	TGTGCCAGCAGCTTAGACAGGGGCACAGATACGCAGTATTTT	CASSLDRGTDTQYF
once	NA	TRBV10-3	TRBJ2-5	TGTGCCATCAGTGGGACCAGCCAAGAGACCCAGTACTTC	CAISGTSQETQYF
once	NA	TRBV19	TRBJ1-5	TGTGCCAGTATCGACGTTGTCGGCCGGGGAAATCAGCCCCAGCATTTT	CASIDVVGRGNQPQHF
NA	TRBD2	TRBV5-1	TRBJ2-3	TGCGCCAGCAGCTTGGAGCTAGCGGGGGGTATGGGGACAGATACGCAGTATTTT	CASSLELAGGMGTDTQYF
NA	TRBD1	TRBV9	TRBJ1-2	TGTGCCAGCAGCGTCGAGTGGGACAGGGGCTCGGGCTACACCTTC	CASSVEWDRGSGYTF
NA	NA	TRBV30	TRBJ2-2	TGTGCCTGGAGTGTACGGAGGGACACCGGGGAGCTGTTTTTT	CAWSVRRDTGELFF
NA	NA	TRBV19	TRBJ2-4	TGTGCCAGTAGTAGGGATCTAGCCAAAAACATTCAGTACTTC	CASSRDLAKNIQYF
NA	TRBD1	TRBV4-2	TRBJ1-2	TGTGCCAGCAGCCAAGGACAAAGTAGACAGGGCCTTCCTAATGGCTACACCTTC	CASSQGQSRQGLPNGYTF
NA	NA	TRBV9	TRBJ2-2	TGTGCCAGCAGGAGAGACCAAGCGGCCCCCGGGGAGCTGTTTTTT	CASRRDQAAPGELFF
NA	TRBD2	TRBV15	TRBJ2-1	TGTGCCACCAGCAGAGAGCTAGCGGGAGACAATGAGCAGTTCTTC	CATSRELAGDNEQFF
NA	NA	TRBV5-6	TRBJ1-2	TGTGCCAGCAGCTTGGCGGTAGGGGGGACTGGCTACACCTTC	CASSLAVGGTGYTF
NA	NA	TRBV27	TRBJ2-7	TGTGCCAGCAGTTTTGGTAGGTCCTACGAGCAGTACTTC	CASSFGRSYEQYF
NA	NA	TRBV11-2	TRBJ1-1	TGTGCCAGCAGCTTATGGGTGGGCAGGGGAGGAACTGAAGCTTTCTTT	CASSLWVGRGGTEAFF
NA	TRBD1	TRBV25-1	TRBJ1-4	TGTGCCAGCAGTGCTCAGGGGGAGGTGGCTGAAAAACTGTTTTTT	CASSAQGEVAEKLFF
NA	TRBD1	TRBV30	TRBJ1-4	TGTGCCTGGAGTCCAAGGACAGGGCCAAATGAAAAACTGTTTTTT	CAWSPRTGPNEKLFF
NA	NA	TRBV18	TRBJ2-7	TGTGCCAGCTCACCTTCGGGGAGCGCAAGGTTTTCCTACGAGCAGTACTTC	CASSPSGSARFSYEQYF
NA	NA	TRBV2	TRBJ1-3	TGTGCCAGCAGTGAAGGAGGGTGGGCAGCCTCTGGAAACACCATATATTTT	CASSEGGWAASGNTIYF
NA	NA	TRBV27	TRBJ2-7	TGTGCCAGCAGTACACACCGTCCGGGACAAGGCTACGAGCAGTACTTC	CASSTHRPGQGYEQYF
few	NA	TRBV6-4	TRBJ2-5	TGTGCCAGCCCCTTCGGCCCGGCGGAAGAGACCCAGTACTTC	CASPFGPAEETQYF
NA	NA	TRBV7-2	TRBJ1-5	TGTGCCAGCAGCCAAGCCGGGAGCAATCAGCCCCAGCATTTT	CASSQAGSNQPQHF
NA	TRBD2	TRBV7-8	TRBJ2-7	TGTGCCAGCAGCTTAACTAGCGAATCCTACGAGCAGTACTTC	CASSLTSESYEQYF
NA	NA	TRBV7-9	TRBJ1-1	TGTGCCAGCAATGGAAGGGGGATGAACACTGAAGCTTTCTTT	CASNGRGMNTEAFF